This TCR beta chain was sequenced for a study of technical replicates of blood from a few donors. Per germline, CDR1 SGDLS and CDR2 YYNGEE. The CDR3 loop spans 15 amino acids. The ends were cut back, 1 base at V and 6 bases at J, with 14 bases in the middle. Clones were read by immunoSEQ multiplex PCR, and TCRdb kept only the in-frame ones, dropping some. Of tens of thousands of clones listed, 85% to 95% are singletons. The rearrangement joins TRBV9 to TRBJ2-1, with D perhaps TRBD1 (6 bases). This receptor was identified in a human donor in good health. The sequenced material came from T cells isolated from PBMCs. The CDR3: CASSVLGAVLNEQFF. The DNA of the CDR3 is TGTGCCAGCAGCGTATTGGGGGCCGTACTCAATGAGCAGTTCTTC.